One TCR beta chain is described in this entry. No cognate antigen has been identified for it. No base quality information exists; no much larger clone differs at one position. This record comes from a study of post-analysis software for immune sequencing data (dated by TCRdb to 2015 to 2017). With regard to the full study: Disease courses on record covered relapsing-remitting, secondary progressive and progressive-relapsing multiple sclerosis, though some patients had no subtype annotation. The patient repertoires were compared against roughly 12 previously published healthy control repertoires obtained from donors aged roughly 6 to 25 years. A subset of samples was prepared in parallel using single-end sample barcoding, then pooled and co-amplified after Illumina adapter ligation. The investigation overall reported the following: Direct clustering with F measure showed strong co-clustering of samples prepared in the same batch, prompting a batch-effect correction. The control group was slightly older than the multiple sclerosis patient group. Multiple sclerosis patients had significantly lower normalized Chao1 diversity than controls, a result that suggests substantial peripheral T-cell clonal expansion. Patients showed significantly higher frequencies than controls for several TRBV segments, among them TRBV5-6, TRBV5-1 and TRBV20-1.

TCR beta repertoires were profiled from peripheral blood of 10 to 15 young patients with multiple sclerosis to demonstrate the VDJtools post-analysis software. The multiple sclerosis patients were children and adolescents ranging in age from roughly 6 to 15 years. The method was PCR. The sequencing machine was an Illumina HiSeq 2500. To reduce PCR and sequencing biases, unique molecular identifiers were built into the TCR beta cDNA libraries. Per 1 to 10 million input T cells, 500,000 or so cDNA molecules were obtained, such that each molecule approximated one T cell. The same protocol used for the earlier healthy control dataset was applied to prepare and sequence the patient libraries. Within a given batch, samples were prepared together, multiplexed and sequenced on the same HiSeq lane. Turning to the authors' computational methods: MIGEC handled the raw barcoded reads, throwing out single-read molecular identifier groups before consensus assembly and CDR3 extraction. Clonotype tables were post-analysed with VDJtools, and diversity was normalized by down-sampling all datasets to the smallest sample size. Repertoire overlap clustering matched CDR3 amino acid but not nucleotide sequences to correct batch-related cross-sample contamination. The raw public data were reprocessed by TCRdb itself: fastp quality trimming at Q25, MiXCR clonotype calling, in-frame beta chains only. All rows with the same CDR3 protein become a single entry with the most common DNA and genes. None of the V and J calls come from the authors' own analysis; TCRdb made them. Counted in this sample were around 440,000 distinct CDR3 sequences; less than 45% of them appeared once. Around 10% of the sample is in the top ten clones.

The CDR3 spans 16 residues, from the cysteine through the phenylalanine. Left in the record is the CDR3 DNA by itself, 48 bases read in frame from the first base. V gives up 2 bases and J gives up 0 bases, and the segment between their germline ends measures 12 bases. CDR1 and CDR2, looked up from the germline V gene, are SGHRS and YFSETQ. The rearrangement combines TRBV5-1 with TRBJ2-1; the D gene cannot be resolved reliably. The specimen sequenced was blood. This sequence was found in a girl aged 10-17 years with multiple sclerosis. CDR3 reads: CASSLGLGSSYNEQFF. The base sequence is TGCGCCAGCAGCTTAGGTCTGGGAAGCTCCTACAATGAGCAGTTCTTC.